This T cell receptor (beta chain) was recorded in a study of OX40 agonist ivuxolimab in advanced cancers. At the level of the whole study: Ivuxolimab was a fully human IgG2 agonistic monoclonal antibody targeting the costimulatory receptor OX40 (CD134). Intravenous ivuxolimab was administered to patients every 2 weeks at six dose levels: 0.01, 0.1, 0.3, 1.5, 3 and 10 mg/kg. Peripheral TCRbeta sequencing aimed to test whether ivuxolimab altered TCR sequence diversity and caused clonal T-cell expansion. Partial responses occurred in three dose-escalation patients, of whom one had hepatocellular carcinoma and two had cutaneous melanoma. Prior anti-PD-1, anti-PD-L1 or anti-CTLA-4 therapy was permitted, and checkpoint inhibitors had been received by about 36% of dose-escalation patients. The monotherapy dose-escalation portion (N of about 47 patients) of the phase I ivuxolimab trial is reported in the paper. A male proportion of around 80% and a mean age of about 60 years, ranging from 23 to 79, were recorded for the dose-escalation cohort. Of the roughly 52 patients in dose escalation, around 20 had hepatocellular carcinoma, some 15 had melanoma, 9 had renal cell carcinoma and 9 had head and neck cancer.

In the case of this clone: The antigen it recognizes is unknown. No per-base quality is available; no much larger clone lies one base away.

From the cysteine up to the phenylalanine, the CDR3 has a length of 15 residues. The DNA shown is the 45-base CDR3, in frame from base 1. V is cut back by 4 bases and J by 6 bases, with 12 bases in the junction unmatched. The germline V gene provides CDR1 SGDLS and CDR2 YYNGEE. Results and caveats for the whole study, not just this receptor: Low levels of normalized T-cell clonal expansion were also seen in some nonresponding patients. On average, CD8+ T cells showed more expanded clones than CD4+ T cells after ivuxolimab. In the 0.1-3.0 mg/kg groups, partial responders were among the patients with the lowest normalized peripheral clonal expansion, particularly in CD8+ T cells. Clonal expansion of both CD4+ and CD8+ blood T cells was observed from baseline to week 6 at doses 0.1 to 3.0 mg/kg. Antigen specificity was not determined for the clonally expanded peripheral T cells.

To sequence the TCRbeta CDR3 region, genomic DNA was isolated from the sorted cells. The immunoSEQ Assay was used to sequence the TCRbeta CDR3 regions. The clones in this table, taken by TCRdb from immuneACCESS, are in-frame only. Not every clone is retained; where verified, under half of the shortfall comes from an unresolved V gene, and the cause of the rest is unknown. Within this sample are about 14,000 clones, with more than 75% of them counted one time only. The top ten clones comprise roughly two fifths of the sample. The trial excluded patients who had a history of autoimmune disease or who were on systemic immunosuppression. Peripheral blood for TCR sequencing was drawn from every dose cohort at baseline, at cycle 4 day 1 and at cycle 7 day 1. The samples were taken from a phase I, first-in-human, multicenter, open-label dose-escalation trial of ivuxolimab. Adults with locally advanced or metastatic melanoma, renal cell carcinoma, hepatocellular carcinoma or head and neck squamous cell carcinoma were enrolled in the trial. CD4+ and CD8+ T cells were sorted separately from peripheral blood before TCR sequencing.

The TCR was taken from an adult with an advanced solid tumor such as melanoma, head and neck, liver or kidney cancer. The receptor chain draws on TRBV9 and TRBJ1-2; TRBD1 agrees with 7 junctional bases. Specimen: CD4+ or CD8+ T cells sorted from blood, collected in a trial of the OX40 agonist ivuxolimab. The DNA sequence is as follows: TGTGCCAGCAGCCCCCCGGGACAGAGATGGGATGGCTACACCTTC. This gives the protein CASSPPGQRWDGYTF. Joined to the reference TRBV9 and TRBJ1-2 proteins, this CDR3 gives the full variable domain: DSGVTQTPKHLITATGQRVTLRCSPRSGDLSVYWYQQSLDQGLQFLIQYYNGEERAKGNILERFSAQQFPDLHSELNLSSLELGDSALYFCASSPPGQRWDGYTFGSGTRLTVV.